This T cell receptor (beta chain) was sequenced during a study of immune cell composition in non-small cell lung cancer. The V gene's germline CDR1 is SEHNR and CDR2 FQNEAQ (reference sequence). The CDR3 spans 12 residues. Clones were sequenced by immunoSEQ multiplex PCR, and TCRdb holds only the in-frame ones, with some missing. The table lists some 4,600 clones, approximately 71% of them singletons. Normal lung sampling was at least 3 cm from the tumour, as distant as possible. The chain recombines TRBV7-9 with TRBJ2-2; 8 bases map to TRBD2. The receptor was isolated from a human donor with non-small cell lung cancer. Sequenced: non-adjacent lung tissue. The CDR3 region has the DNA TGTGCAGCGGGGGCGAACACCGGGGAGCTGTTTTTT. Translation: CAAGANTGELFF.